The rows below give T cell receptor beta chains drawn from one sample of a study of blood T cell repertoires in COVID-19. The protocol was immunoSEQ multiplex PCR, while the TCRdb copy is restricted to in-frame clones and leaves out a portion. Here the sample spans 200,000 to 250,000 clones, 83% being singletons. Sequenced input: PBMCs or T cells enriched from blood (not recorded which). These receptors all come from a woman between 50 and 59 years old who had been exposed to COVID-19. The CDR3 runs from the conserved cysteine through the conserved F or W. Each record gives: J gene, V gene, D gene, clone size, CDR3 protein, CDR3 DNA. A D gene is named only where the DNA matches it firmly. Size is omitted from some rows. Given values are once, few, many or a class for expanded clones.

j_gene: TRBJ2-7; v_gene: TRBV21-1; d_gene: NA; abundance: NA; CDR3aa: CASSKAEQSSYEQYF; CDR3nt: TGTGCCAGCAGCAAAGCCGAACAGAGCTCCTACGAGCAGTACTTC
j_gene: TRBJ2-3; v_gene: TRBV4-3; d_gene: TRBD2; abundance: NA; CDR3aa: CASSQGHGLAGGTDTQYF; CDR3nt: TGCGCCAGCAGCCAGGGTCATGGACTAGCGGGGGGCACAGATACGCAGTATTTT
j_gene: TRBJ2-2; v_gene: TRBV4-1; d_gene: NA; abundance: NA; CDR3aa: CASSPTQVNTGELFF; CDR3nt: TGCGCCAGCAGCCCGACACAGGTGAACACCGGGGAGCTGTTTTTT
j_gene: TRBJ1-6; v_gene: TRBV13; d_gene: TRBD1; abundance: NA; CDR3aa: CASSLRTGTDYNSPLHF; CDR3nt: TGTGCCAGCAGTCTCCGAACAGGGACAGATTATAATTCACCCCTCCACTTT
j_gene: TRBJ2-3; v_gene: TRBV6-5; d_gene: NA; abundance: NA; CDR3aa: CASSYSGRTDTQYF; CDR3nt: TGTGCCAGCAGTTATTCAGGAAGAACAGATACGCAGTATTTT
j_gene: TRBJ2-3; v_gene: TRBV27; d_gene: NA; abundance: NA; CDR3aa: CASSLSRATDTQYF; CDR3nt: TGTGCCAGCAGTTTGTCGCGAGCCACAGATACGCAGTATTTT
j_gene: TRBJ1-2; v_gene: TRBV10-3; d_gene: NA; abundance: NA; CDR3aa: CAIRRDIDSGGYTF; CDR3nt: TGTGCCATCAGACGGGACATCGACTCAGGTGGCTACACCTTC
j_gene: TRBJ1-2; v_gene: TRBV5-6; d_gene: NA; abundance: NA; CDR3aa: CASSRGGPLSYGYTF; CDR3nt: TGTGCCAGCAGCAGGGGTGGGCCCCTGAGCTATGGCTACACCTTC
j_gene: TRBJ1-5; v_gene: TRBV11-2; d_gene: NA; abundance: once; CDR3aa: CASSLGTYSNQPQHF; CDR3nt: TGTGCCAGCAGCTTAGGTACATATAGCAATCAGCCCCAGCATTTT
j_gene: TRBJ2-5; v_gene: TRBV5-1; d_gene: NA; abundance: NA; CDR3aa: CASSSQDIQETQYF; CDR3nt: TGCGCCAGCAGCTCACAGGATATCCAAGAGACCCAGTACTTC
j_gene: TRBJ1-2; v_gene: TRBV2; d_gene: TRBD1; abundance: NA; CDR3aa: CASVMDRNQANYGYTF; CDR3nt: TGTGCCAGCGTAATGGACAGGAACCAAGCTAACTATGGCTACACCTTC